This T cell receptor (beta chain) was captured in a study of T-cell reconstitution after alpha-beta-depleted transplantation in children. Study conclusions and caveats: When one year had passed after transplant, most T-cell counts and diversity came from newly produced T cells. Several hundred rapidly expanded clones from non-depleted graft cells reportedly supplied alpha-beta T cells about two months post-transplant. Surviving recipient T cells and thymic progenitors produced the high day-60 TCRbeta diversity seen in some patients.

Preparing the TCRbeta library involved the use of unique molecular identifiers. TCRdb independently ran MiXCR on the PCR reads; one entry per CDR3 protein. This table holds roughly 300,000 distinct CDR3 sequences, roughly 12% found once. This clonotype was found many times. The antigen is unknown. Trimming left V 6 bases short and J 0 bases short, with 12 bases between. The CDR3 runs to 14 residues. CDR1 and CDR2 (germline): SQVTM, ANQGSEA. The starting material was peripheral blood, obtained 180 days after TCRalphabeta/CD19-depleted stem cell transplant. V usage is TRBV29-1 and J usage is TRBJ2-1; tentative D call: TRBD2 (5 bases). The receptor's source is a male patient between 2 and 9 years old who had a stem cell transplant for chronic granulomatous disease, so the T cells may come from the graft donor. CDR3 sequence reads: CSVGAPRSYNEQFF. In DNA form, the CDR3 reads TGCAGCGTGGGAGCCCCTCGCTCCTACAATGAGCAGTTCTTC.